Below are 32 T cell receptor beta chains sequenced from a single sample in a study of regulatory T cells in long-lasting Graves disease (dated by TCRdb to 2020 to 2023). The label giving this sample's time point can be read as: newly diagnosed GD, antithyroid drugs for less than 3 months. For both TCR sequencing and RNA sequencing, RNA was extracted from PBMCs using TRIzol. The method was multiplex PCR. The sequencer was an Illumina HiSeq 4000. To build TCR beta libraries, CDR3 regions were amplified by Arm-PCR using iRepertoire HTBI primers. TCRdb reran the public reads through fastp at Q25 and MiXCR, keeping productive beta chains. When rows share a CDR3 protein, they turn into one entry using the most common DNA and genes. The sample contains 370,000 or so distinct CDR3 sequences, about a sixth of them found a single time. The top ten clones comprise roughly a fifth of the sample. These data also formed part of another study, on T cells in Graves' hyperthyroidism and ophthalmopathy.

This material consisted of peripheral blood mononuclear cells (PBMCs), taken at new diagnosis, from a patient treated with antithyroid drugs. The receptors were gathered from a woman aged 18-29 years with Graves disease. Donor details come from another sample of the same person, matched by shared clones.

This clonotype was seen ten or more times. The rearrangement uses TRBV18 and TRBJ2-7; 7 nucleotides line up with TRBD2. J was trimmed by 4 bases and V by 0 bases; bases with no gene match: 3. The CDR3 contains 14 residues. CDR1 and CDR2 (germline): KGHSH, LQKENI. For the CDR3, the DNA is TGTGCCAGCTCACCACCGACTAGCCGTTACGAGCAGTACTTC. This gives the protein CASSPPTSRYEQYF.

This sequence joins TRBV4-1 and TRBJ2-1; possibly TRBD2 for D (5 bases). The CDR3 runs 17 residues. With 0 bases removed from V and 0 bases from J, the gap between germline ends came to 12 bases. Germline V CDR1 and CDR2: MGHRA, YSYEKL. Here the CDR3 DNA reads TGCGCCAGCAGCCAAGATCAAAACCGGGACTCCTACAATGAGCAGTTCTTC. Its translation is CASSQDQNRDSYNEQFF.

This chain uses TRBV25-1 with TRBJ2-7; D perhaps matches TRBD1 (5 bases). The CDR3 runs to 15 residues. Trimming removed 3 bases at V and 3 bases at J, with 15 bases between. CDR1 and CDR2 from the germline V gene are MGHDK and SYGVNS. The CDR3 DNA reads as TGTGCCAGCAGTGATTCCGCAGGGAACAGCTACGAGCAGTACTTC. Protein sequence: CASSDSAGNSYEQYF.

The chain couples TRBV9 to TRBJ2-1, with D possibly TRBD2 on 5 matching bases. Trimming took 0 bases from V and 1 from J, leaving 8 bases between them. This CDR3 is 15 amino acids long. In germline, CDR1 is SGDLS, CDR2 YYNGEE. For the CDR3, the DNA is TGTGCCAGCAGCGTAGGGGAGACGTCCTACAATGAGCAGTTCTTC. This sequence encodes CASSVGETSYNEQFF.

About this clonotype itself: Being one base from a much bigger clone, this may be a read error. V and J are TRBV18 and TRBJ2-3; TRBD1 aligns across 9 bases. Germline V lookup: CDR1 KGHSH, CDR2 LQKENI. This CDR3 has 16 residues. CDR3 residues: CACSPPLGQGTDTQYF. CDR3 coding DNA: TGTGCCTGCTCACCACCGCTAGGACAGGGGACGGATACGCAGTATTTT.

This clonotype came up many times. This sequence joins TRBV12-3 or TRBV12-4 and TRBJ2-5, with TRBD1 identical over 7 bases. The CDR3 runs 17 residues. The trim removed 4 bases at V and 0 bases at J, leaving 11 bases unmatched. In DNA, the CDR3 is TGTGCCAGCAGTTCCACTGGGACAGTCAGGTACCAAGAGACCCAGTACTTC. This encodes CASSSTGTVRYQETQYF.

The V gene is TRBV6-1, the J gene TRBJ1-3; no definite D call. The CDR3 sequence is 14 residues long. Germline CDR1 reads MNHNS; CDR2 reads SASEGT. V was clipped by 3 bases and J by 2 bases, with 8 bases between them. The CDR3 here is CASSESGPGNTIYF. The CDR3 region has the DNA TGTGCCAGCAGTGAGAGCGGACCTGGAAACACCATATATTTT.

Comments on this clonotype: A far larger clone is one nucleotide away, so this likely arose from a read error. V gene TRBV14 combines with J gene TRBJ2-5; TRBD1 might be the D (6 bases). The CDR3 spans 15 residues. The V gene's germline CDR1 is SGHDN and CDR2 FVKESK. The CDR3 coding sequence is TGTGCCAGCAGCGCCCAGACAGGTGACCAAGAGGCCCAGTACTTC. Translation: CASSAQTGDQEAQYF.

This clonotype has at least ten counts. This chain joins TRBV5-6 and TRBJ2-1; TRBD2 matches at 7 bases. V lost 1 base and J lost 6; bases outside the gene matches: 10. There are 16 residues in the CDR3. Germline V lookup: CDR1 SGHDT, CDR2 YYEEEE. Here the CDR3 DNA reads TGTGCCAGCAGCTTGATGGTTGGCGGGAGTCGCAATGAGCAGTTCTTC. Amino acids: CASSLMVGGSRNEQFF.

This clonotype was detected a few times. A read error may be the cause here, since a much bigger clone is one base away. The conserved phenylalanine or tryptophan normally closing the CDR3 is absent here, so this likely arose from a read error. This sequence joins TRBV6-1 and TRBJ2-1, with TRBD1 identical over 7 bases. The CDR3 is 15 residues long. V trimming: 8 bases; J trimming: 2 bases; junction bases outside the gene matches: 9. The V gene's germline CDR1 is MNHNS and CDR2 SASEGT. The CDR3 sequence is CASLRTQGAYNEQFL. CDR3 DNA: TGTGCCAGCCTAAGAACGCAGGGGGCCTACAATGAGCAGTTCCTC.

This clonotype showed up many times. This chain links TRBV7-8 with TRBJ2-7; 8 bases match TRBD1. With 2 bases clipped from V and 4 bases from J, the junction kept 7 bases outside the gene matches. Germline V CDR1 and CDR2: SGHVS, FQNEAQ. The CDR3 has 15 amino acids. The CDR3 spells CASSLRRTGSYEQYF. The CDR3 bases are TGTGCCAGCAGCTTAAGGAGGACAGGGTCTTACGAGCAGTACTTC.

This clonotype was recorded at least ten times. J is TRBJ2-3 and V is TRBV2; TRBD2 agrees at 7 bases. CDR1 is SNHLY, CDR2 FYNNEI, per germline. Losses at the gene ends were 8 bases for V and 2 bases for J; bases not matched to a gene: 4. The CDR3 sequence is 13 residues long. The CDR3 coding sequence is TGTGCCAGCCACCTAGCGGCCACAGATACGCAGTATTTT. This gives the protein CASHLAATDTQYF.

There are a few counts of this clonotype. The V gene is TRBV6-2 or TRBV6-3, the J gene TRBJ2-7; D gene ambiguous. The CDR3 covers 13 residues. V dropped 0 bases and J dropped 7 bases, with 10 bases sitting between them. Germline lookup yields CDR1 MNHEY and CDR2 SVGEGT. CDR3 loop: CASSYSNPLEQYF. CDR3 nucleotides: TGTGCCAGCAGTTACTCGAATCCGCTGGAGCAGTACTTC.

With regard to this clonotype: With a much larger clone just one base away, this may be a read error. J is TRBJ2-7 and V is TRBV4-1; TRBD2 aligns across 9 bases. CDR1 is MGHRA, CDR2 YSYEKL, per germline. The CDR3 is 16 residues long. CDR3 DNA sequence: TGCGCCAGCAGCCAGACAACCGGGACTAGCCACTACGAGCAGAACTTC. This encodes CASSQTTGTSHYEQNF.

This clonotype was observed at least ten times. The chain uses TRBV5-1 and TRBJ2-5; possible D gene TRBD2, 6 bases. The CDR3 has 15 residues. CDR1 and CDR2 (germline): SGHRS, YFSETQ. Trimming took 1 base from V and 3 from J, leaving 13 bases between them. This CDR3 reads CASSLLGRDKETQYF. CDR3 in DNA: TGCGCCAGCAGCTTGCTTGGGCGGGATAAAGAGACCCAGTACTTC.

In this sample, this clonotype turned up many times. The V call is TRBV11-3, the J call TRBJ2-1, with 8 nucleotides matching TRBD2. The V gene end was trimmed by 4 bases and the J gene end by 5 bases; junction bases not matched to a gene: 13. CDR1 SGHNT and CDR2 YENEEA come from the germline V gene. The CDR3 has 17 amino acids. CDR3 in amino acids: CASSSPQAGAINNEQFF. DNA of the CDR3: TGTGCCAGCAGCTCACCTCAAGCGGGAGCGATTAACAATGAGCAGTTCTTC.

Many counts were recorded for this clonotype. The chain couples TRBV2 to TRBJ2-7; D is perhaps TRBD1 (6 bases). Germline V lookup: CDR1 SNHLY, CDR2 FYNNEI. The CDR3 is 11 amino acids. The V end lost 7 bases, the J end lost 4 bases, and 8 bases lay between the germline ends. CDR3 in DNA: TGTGCCAGCACAGACAGGTACGAGCAGTACTTC. Amino acids: CASTDRYEQYF.

This clonotype has at least ten counts. J is TRBJ1-1 and V is TRBV5-1; D unresolved. Trimming took 7 bases from V and 8 from J, leaving 12 bases between them. There are 11 residues in the CDR3. Per the germline V gene, CDR1 is SGHRS and CDR2 is YFSETQ. CDR3 nucleotides: TGCGCCAGCCGAGAATCCCGAGAAGCTTTCTTT. Encoded protein: CASRESREAFF. Looking up the rest from reference TRBV5-1 and TRBJ1-1 gives the full variable domain: KAGVTQTPRYLIKTRGQQVTLSCSPISGHRSVSWYQQTPGQGLQFLFEYFSETQRNKGNFPGRFSGRQFSNSRSEMNVSTLELGDSALYLCASRESREAFFGQGTRLTVV.

This clonotype was found many times. V gene TRBV3-1 combines with J gene TRBJ2-5; TRBD1 matches 8 bases. Germline CDR1 reads LGHDT; CDR2 reads YNNKEL (reference sequence). The CDR3 totals 13 residues. V was pared by 7 bases and J by 3 bases, with 4 bases of the junction left unmatched. CDR3 residues: CASTGTGEETQYF. CDR3 DNA sequence: TGTGCCAGCACCGGGACAGGAGAAGAGACCCAGTACTTC.

At least ten counts were recorded for this clonotype. V usage is TRBV12-3 or TRBV12-4 and J usage is TRBJ2-1; no clear D. The CDR3 is made up of 15 amino acids. V lost 6 bases, J lost 5 bases, and 17 bases lay in between. The CDR3 spells CASRPGPLLNNEQFF. The CDR3 DNA reads TGTGCCAGCAGACCCGGACCCTTGCTAAACAATGAGCAGTTCTTC.

Comment on this clonotype: A much more abundant neighbour one base away suggests this may be a read error. This chain uses TRBV30 with TRBJ1-2; TRBD1 matches 8 bases. There are 14 residues in the CDR3. Germline CDR1 reads GTSNPN; CDR2 reads SVGIG (reference sequence). CDR3 residues: CAWSEGTGDYGCTF. DNA of the CDR3: TGTGCCTGGAGCGAAGGGACAGGTGACTATGGCTGCACCTTC.

This clonotype occurred many times. The gene calls are TRBV30 and TRBJ2-1, with D perhaps TRBD2 (5 bases). CDR1 and CDR2 from the germline V gene are GTSNPN and SVGIG (reference sequence). V dropped 3 bases and J dropped 5 bases, with 14 bases sitting between them. The CDR3 is 14 residues long. The CDR3 loop reads CAWRRGLGDNEQFF. The CDR3 DNA reads TGTGCCTGGAGACGAGGGCTTGGTGACAATGAGCAGTTCTTC.

Comment on this clonotype: This may stem from a read error, because a much larger clone lies one nucleotide away. This chain links TRBV30 with TRBJ2-5, with D perhaps TRBD2 (5 bases). CDR3 length: 13 amino acids. Germline V gene data show CDR1 as GTSNPN and CDR2 as SVGIG (reference sequence). The CDR3 loop reads CAWSVLGRETLYF. The CDR3, as DNA: TGTGCCTGGAGTGTACTAGGGAGAGAGACCCTGTACTTC.

This clonotype was recorded many times. This chain links TRBV2 with TRBJ2-7; no firm D call. The CDR3 is 12 amino acids. Trimming took off 3 bases at V and 3 bases at J, with 6 bases between the two ends. Germline-derived CDR1 and CDR2 are SNHLY and FYNNEI. CDR3 bases: TGTGCCAGCAGTGACTTCATCTACGAGCAGTACTTC. As protein: CASSDFIYEQYF.

This clonotype has at least ten counts. This chain uses TRBV6-1 with TRBJ2-1; TRBD2 is a possible D gene (7 bases). The CDR3 has 16 residues. V was cut by 6 bases and J by 4 bases, with 19 bases left in between. Germline V gene data show CDR1 as MNHNS and CDR2 as SASEGT. The CDR3 spells CASRGSGRGPYNEQFF. CDR3 in DNA: TGTGCCAGCAGGGGCTCAGGGCGGGGGCCTTACAATGAGCAGTTCTTC.

The chain combines TRBV30 with TRBJ2-7; 8 bases match TRBD1. Germline assignment: CDR1 GTSNPN and CDR2 SVGIG (reference sequence). V lost 3 bases and J lost 5; bases outside the gene matches: 6. CDR3 length equals 13 residues. This CDR3 is CAWSLTGVDEQYF. The CDR3 DNA follows: TGTGCCTGGAGCCTGACAGGGGTGGACGAGCAGTACTTC.

This clonotype appeared many times. The J gene is TRBJ1-2, the V gene TRBV30; a possible D gene is TRBD1 (5 bases). The CDR3 is 17 residues long. With 1 base removed from V and 4 bases from J, the gap between germline ends came to 22 bases. CDR1 and CDR2 (germline): GTSNPN, SVGIG (reference sequence). CDR3 protein: CAWSGVGGSDVRYGYTF. The CDR3 DNA follows: TGTGCCTGGAGTGGAGTCGGGGGGTCCGACGTCCGCTATGGCTACACCTTC.

A note on this clonotype: Since a much larger clone is just one base distant, this may be a read error. The V call is TRBV7-6, the J call TRBJ1-2, with D perhaps TRBD1 (6 bases). CDR3 length: 13 residues. V lost 5 bases to trimming and J lost 3 bases, with 10 bases between them. Germline loops: CDR1 SGHVS, CDR2 FNYEAQ. Written as DNA, the CDR3 is TGTGCCAGCAGCAAGGACAGTTACTATGGCTACACCTTC. Protein: CASSKDSYYGYTF.

This clonotype was seen ten or more times. V gene TRBV2 combines with J gene TRBJ1-1, with D unclear. Germline V gene sequence: CDR1 SNHLY, CDR2 FYNNEI. This CDR3 contains 12 residues. Trimming took 3 bases from V and 7 from J, leaving 9 bases between them. CDR3 DNA sequence: TGTGCCAGCAGTGACAGAGCCCTTGAAGCTTTCTTT. Its protein is CASSDRALEAFF.

This clonotype was observed at least ten times. V gene TRBV7-8 combines with J gene TRBJ2-7; 9 bases align to TRBD2. The germline V gene encodes CDR1 SGHVS and CDR2 FQNEAQ. After removal of 6 bases from V and 0 bases from J, the junction contained 3 bases not matched to a gene. CDR3 size: 14 residues. CDR3 amino acids: CASSLSGSSYEQYF. The CDR3 region has the DNA TGTGCCAGCAGTCTTAGCGGGAGCTCCTACGAGCAGTACTTC.

This clonotype showed up many times. The J gene is TRBJ2-1, the V gene TRBV27; D may match TRBD1 or TRBD2 (6 bases each). This CDR3 is 16 amino acids long. The V end was cut by 7 bases, the J end by 3 bases, with 19 bases between. The germline V gene encodes CDR1 MNHEY and CDR2 SMNVEV (reference sequence). The CDR3 protein is CASTPLKGGFYNEQFF. The DNA of the CDR3 is TGTGCCAGCACCCCCTTGAAGGGGGGCTTCTACAATGAGCAGTTCTTC.

The gene calls are TRBV7-3 and TRBJ1-4; D is uncertain. Germline V gene data show CDR1 as SGHTA and CDR2 as FQGTGA. V lost 5 bases and J lost 12, with 13 bases in between. CDR3 size: 12 residues. The CDR3 nucleotides read TGTGCCAGCAGCCCCGACGGGGAAGAACTGTTTTTT. It translates to CASSPDGEELFF.